The text below deals with one T cell receptor (beta chain). The target antigen is unknown. The data belong to a study of vaccination effects on CD4 cells after COVID-19. Study findings and constraints: Clones arising from infection and from vaccination showed marked clonal contraction late after vaccination. Mainly new clones induced by vaccination were found among post-vaccine spike-reactive clones in convalescents.

V was shortened by 5 bases and J by 2 bases, with 13 bases between the two germline ends. Germline V gives CDR1 MNHEY, CDR2 SMNVEV (reference sequence). CDR3 length: 14 amino acids. Libraries were prepared by immunoSEQ multiplex PCR; TCRdb keeps only in-frame clonotypes and omits some of them. The top ten clones hold less than 25% of a sample with tens of thousands of clones, 72% of them seen once. Once cultured for more than nine days, the cells underwent separation to obtain CD4+ T cells. Documented for the person is a PCR-confirmed SARS-CoV-2 infection occurring between March and December 2020. Replacing half the medium with IL-2 medium was done on days 3 and 7.

J is TRBJ2-7 and V is TRBV27; D is tentatively TRBD1 or TRBD2 (5 bases each). Specimen: CD4+ T cells from PBMCs cultured without peptide, collected before COVID-19 vaccination. The TCR was taken from a human donor who had a prior SARS-CoV-2 infection. CDR3 DNA sequence: TGTGCCAGCAGTACACTCCGGGACCCCTACGAGCAGTACTTC. Protein sequence: CASSTLRDPYEQYF.